These T cell receptor beta chains were read from a single sample in a study of blood T cell repertoires in COVID-19. Here immunoSEQ multiplex PCR was the method, and the copy in TCRdb shows in-frame clones only, minus some. There are 320,000 or so clones in the sample; 80% to 90% occur only once, and 5% to 6% lies in the top ten. The source material was PBMCs or T cells enriched from blood (not recorded which). Receptor source: a man aged 25 to 40 who had recovered from COVID-19. Each CDR3 is given with its conserved first and last residue. A D gene is named only where the DNA matches it firmly. The size entry is marked missing in some rows and otherwise reads once, few, many or a size class.

v_call	d_call	j_call	clone_size	cdr3_nt	cdr3_aa
TRBV27	TRBD1	TRBJ2-2	-	TGTGCCAGCAGTAGGACAGGCCAGGCTAACACCGGGGAGCTGTTTTTT	CASSRTGQANTGELFF
TRBV27	-	TRBJ2-2	-	TGTGCCAGCAGTTTAAAGGTCAGGATGAACACCGGGGAGCTGTTTTTT	CASSLKVRMNTGELFF
TRBV27	-	TRBJ2-2	-	TGTGCCAGCAGTTTCGGTTATTCGGCCGGGGAGCTGTTTTTT	CASSFGYSAGELFF
TRBV14	-	TRBJ1-4	-	TGTGCCAGCAGCCAATCCTGGCAGAATAATGAAAAACTGTTTTTT	CASSQSWQNNEKLFF
TRBV19	TRBD1	TRBJ1-5	few	TGTGCCAGTAGTGCCTCGACAGGGGGCAATCAGCCCCAGCATTTT	CASSASTGGNQPQHF
TRBV28	TRBD2	TRBJ2-7	-	TGTGCCACCTCGACGCGATGGGCGGGGGGAACCGGCGAGCAGTACTTC	CATSTRWAGGTGEQYF
TRBV13	-	TRBJ2-2	-	TGTGCCAGCAGCTTAGAGCCCGGGGAGCTGTTTTTT	CASSLEPGELFF
TRBV7-9	-	TRBJ1-2	few	TGTGCCAGCAGCTTAGTCGGGACATCCTATGGCTACACCTTC	CASSLVGTSYGYTF
TRBV6-1	-	TRBJ1-4	-	TGTGCCAGCAGTGAGGGCTCCATGGAGGGAAAACTGTTTTTT	CASSEGSMEGKLFF
TRBV6-5	TRBD2	TRBJ2-1	-	TGTGCCAGCAGTCCACGGGGGGGCTCTGAGCAGTTCTTC	CASSPRGGSEQFF
TRBV12-1	-	TRBJ2-7	few	TGTGCCAGCAGCCCACCGCAGGGGGCGGTTTACGAGCAGTACTTC	CASSPPQGAVYEQYF
TRBV19	-	TRBJ1-6	few	TGTGCCAGTAATAATCCGCGGTCGGGTTTAGGTTCACCCCTCCACTTT	CASNNPRSGLGSPLHF
TRBV28	-	TRBJ2-7	once	TGTGCCAGCAAAGCCGAGCCGGGGAGCTCCTACGAGCAGTACTTC	CASKAEPGSSYEQYF
TRBV11-3	-	TRBJ2-2	-	TGTGCCAGCAGCTTAGTGTACGGGGAGCTGTTTTTT	CASSLVYGELFF
TRBV27	TRBD1	TRBJ1-2	-	TGTGCCAGCAGTTTAAATCGACAGGGGGCGCTTGGCTACACCTTC	CASSLNRQGALGYTF
TRBV5-1	TRBD1	TRBJ2-5	-	TGCGCCAGCAGCCCTATACAGGGGATGGAGACCCAGTACTTC	CASSPIQGMETQYF
TRBV11-1	TRBD2	TRBJ2-3	once	TGTGCCAGCGTGCGGGCGGGGGGAAAAACAGATACGCAGTATTTT	CASVRAGGKTDTQYF
TRBV15	TRBD2	TRBJ2-1	-	TGTGCCACCAGCAGAGCGGGACTAGGGTCCCCAATCGGTGAGCAGTTCTTC	CATSRAGLGSPIGEQFF
TRBV7-2	-	TRBJ1-1	-	TGTGCCAGCAGCCTCCAGGGTTTTATGAACACTGAAGCTTTCTTT	CASSLQGFMNTEAFF
TRBV7-9	TRBD1	TRBJ2-2	-	TGTGCCAGCAGCCTACGACAGGGGGCGGCCGGGGAGCTGTTTTTT	CASSLRQGAAGELFF
TRBV27	-	TRBJ2-1	-	TGTGCCAGCAGTCTAGGACAGAGGTACAATGAGCAGTTCTTC	CASSLGQRYNEQFF
TRBV2	TRBD1	TRBJ1-2	-	TGTGCCAGCAGTGTAGTTTACGGACAGGATCGCCCTAACTATGGCTACACCTTC	CASSVVYGQDRPNYGYTF
TRBV10-3	-	TRBJ1-1	once	TGTGCCGCGGGGGGGGGAGAGGGCACTGAAGCTTTCTTT	CAAGGGEGTEAFF
TRBV7-3	TRBD1	TRBJ2-2	-	TGTGCCAGCAGCTTAGGGACAGGGGGTGCCGAGCTGTTTTTT	CASSLGTGGAELFF
TRBV19	-	TRBJ1-5	-	TGTGCCAGTAGTATTGGAACGGCAGGGTTCCAGCCCCAGCATTTT	CASSIGTAGFQPQHF
TRBV19	-	TRBJ1-1	-	TGTGCCAGTAGACTCAGGGTCGTGAACACTGAAGCTTTCTTT	CASRLRVVNTEAFF
TRBV18	-	TRBJ2-7	-	TGTGCCAGCTCCAAGACAGGACCCTACGAGCAGTACTTC	CASSKTGPYEQYF
TRBV3-1/TRBV3-2	TRBD1	TRBJ1-4	-	TGTGCCAGCAGCCTGAGGGACAGGGGACGACTTGAAAAACTGTTTTTT	CASSLRDRGRLEKLFF
TRBV7-9	-	TRBJ2-3	few	TGTGCCAGCACCCAAGAACAGGGCGATACGCAGTATTTT	CASTQEQGDTQYF
TRBV5-1	TRBD1	TRBJ2-5	-	TGCGCCAGCACCCCGACAGGGGGAGAGACCCAGTACTTC	CASTPTGGETQYF
TRBV9	-	TRBJ1-5	-	TGTGCCAGCAGCCCCGGACAGAGCAATCAGCCCCAGCATTTT	CASSPGQSNQPQHF
TRBV10-2	-	TRBJ2-6	-	TGCGCCAGCAGGGACAGTCCCTCTGGGGCCAACGTCCTGACTTTC	CASRDSPSGANVLTF
TRBV5-6	TRBD1	TRBJ1-6	-	TGTGCCAGCAGCCTTGGACAGGGAGGGTATAATTCACCCCTCCACTTT	CASSLGQGGYNSPLHF
TRBV6-5	-	TRBJ2-2	-	TGTGCCAGCAGTTCGACAGGAGACACCGGGGAGCTGTTTTTT	CASSSTGDTGELFF
TRBV16	-	TRBJ1-6	-	TGTGCCAGCAGCCCAACAGGCAATTCACCCCTCCACTTT	CASSPTGNSPLHF
TRBV27	TRBD2	TRBJ2-3	-	TGTGCCAGCAGTTCACTAGCGTGGGACCTCACAGATACGCAGTATTTT	CASSSLAWDLTDTQYF
TRBV19	-	TRBJ2-5	-	TGTGCCAGTAGTCAAAAGGGGGAGGGGGGTCGAGAGACCCAGTACTTC	CASSQKGEGGRETQYF
TRBV4-2	-	TRBJ2-3	-	TGTGCCAGCAGCCAAGACCAAGGGAGGACAGATACGCAGTATTTT	CASSQDQGRTDTQYF
TRBV6-6	TRBD1	TRBJ1-5	once	TGTGCCAGCAGCCCGACAGGGGTTGGTAGTCAGCCCCAGCATTTT	CASSPTGVGSQPQHF
TRBV28	TRBD1	TRBJ2-2	-	TGTGCCAGCTCGCCTCTTACCGGGACAGTTCACACCGGGGAGCTGTTTTTT	CASSPLTGTVHTGELFF
TRBV9	-	TRBJ1-6	-	TGTGCCAGCAGCTTGGCGGATCGTAATTCACCCCTCCACTTT	CASSLADRNSPLHF
TRBV30	TRBD1	TRBJ2-6	-	TGTGCCAGCGGGGACAGGGAAGGTGGGGCCAACGTCCTGACTTTC	CASGDREGGANVLTF
TRBV23-1	TRBD1	TRBJ2-5	-	TGCGCCAGCAGTCAATCGGACAGGCAAGAGACCCAGTACTTC	CASSQSDRQETQYF
TRBV7-7	TRBD1	TRBJ2-5	once	TGTGCCAGCAGCTCCCGGACAGGGGCGTTAGAGACCCAGTACTTC	CASSSRTGALETQYF
TRBV21-1	-	TRBJ1-5	-	TGTGCCAGCAGCAAAGGACAGGGGGCCAATACGGTCGATCAGCCCCAGCATTTT	CASSKGQGANTVDQPQHF